The sequence of this T cell receptor beta chain was determined in a study of T-cell reconstitution after alpha-beta-depleted transplantation in children (dated by TCRdb to 2016 to 2018). Regarding the study in general: T-cell immune reconstitution after TCRalphabeta/CD19-depleted allogeneic hematopoietic cell transplantation in children was quantitatively tracked in the study by means of TCR repertoire profiling.

Libraries came from PCR. The instrument was an Illumina HiSeq 2500. Molecular barcoding was employed in the preparation of TCR libraries, with unique molecular identifiers being used to normalize TCRbeta repertoire quantification. The public reads were run again by TCRdb, first through fastp at Q25 and then through MiXCR, and only productive beta chains were kept. Here each entry gathers all rows of one CDR3 protein and keeps the most common genes and DNA. The sample yields about 400,000 distinct CDR3 sequences; approximately 20% were counted once. The ten largest make up 3.5% to 4% of the sample. In the germline V gene (reference sequence), CDR1 corresponds to SGHKS and CDR2 to YYEKEE. Including the terminal cysteine and phenylalanine, the CDR3 comprises 15 residues. Only the CDR3 region is kept as DNA, spanning 45 bases read in frame from base 1. V drops 2 bases and J drops 8 bases, leaving 17 bases in between.

Of note for this clonotype: Its antigen is not yet known. The record has no base qualities; no much larger clone is one base away.

This TCR came from a human donor who donated a stem cell graft to a child with acute myeloid leukemia. The chain couples TRBV5-5 to TRBJ2-1, with the D gene too uncertain to name. This sample comprised PBMCs from the stem cell graft donor, obtained from the stem cell graft. The DNA sequence is as follows: TGTGCCAGCAGCTTAGTTCTAGGGTCATGGCATGAGCAGTTCTTC. The translation is CASSLVLGSWHEQFF.